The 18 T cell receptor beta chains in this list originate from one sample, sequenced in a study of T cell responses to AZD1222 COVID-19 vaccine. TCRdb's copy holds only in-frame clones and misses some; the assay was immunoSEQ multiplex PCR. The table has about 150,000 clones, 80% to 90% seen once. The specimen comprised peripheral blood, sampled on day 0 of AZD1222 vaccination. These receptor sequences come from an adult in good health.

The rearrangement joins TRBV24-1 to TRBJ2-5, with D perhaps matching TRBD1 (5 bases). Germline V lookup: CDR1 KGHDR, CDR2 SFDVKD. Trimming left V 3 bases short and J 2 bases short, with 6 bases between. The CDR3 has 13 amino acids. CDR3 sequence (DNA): TGTGCCACCAGTGATGCAGGGCAAGAGACCCAGTACTTC. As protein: CATSDAGQETQYF.

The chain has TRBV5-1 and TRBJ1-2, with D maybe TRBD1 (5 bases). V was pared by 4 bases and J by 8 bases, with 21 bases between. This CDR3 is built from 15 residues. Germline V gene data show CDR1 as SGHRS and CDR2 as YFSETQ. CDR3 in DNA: TGCGCCAGCAGCCTCGACAGTTCCCTCTATGGGGGCTACACCTTC. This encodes CASSLDSSLYGGYTF.

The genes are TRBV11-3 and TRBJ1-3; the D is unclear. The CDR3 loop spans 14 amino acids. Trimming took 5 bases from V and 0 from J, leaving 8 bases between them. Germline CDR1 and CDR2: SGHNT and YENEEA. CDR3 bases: TGTGCCAGCAGCGCGGACTACTCTGGAAACACCATATATTTT. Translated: CASSADYSGNTIYF.

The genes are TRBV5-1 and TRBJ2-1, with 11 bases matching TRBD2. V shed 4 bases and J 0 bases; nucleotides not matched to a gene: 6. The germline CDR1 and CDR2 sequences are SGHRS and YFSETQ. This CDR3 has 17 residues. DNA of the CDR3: TGCGCCAGCAGCCCGGGGACTAGCGGTATCTCCTACAATGAGCAGTTCTTC. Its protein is CASSPGTSGISYNEQFF.

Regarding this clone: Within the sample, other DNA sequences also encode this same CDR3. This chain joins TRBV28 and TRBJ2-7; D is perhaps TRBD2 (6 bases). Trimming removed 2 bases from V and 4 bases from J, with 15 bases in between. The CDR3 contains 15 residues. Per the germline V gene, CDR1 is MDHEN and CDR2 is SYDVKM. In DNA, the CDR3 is TGTGCCAGCAGTTTACCCGGGACTGGGGTGTACGAGCAGTACTTC. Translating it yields CASSLPGTGVYEQYF.

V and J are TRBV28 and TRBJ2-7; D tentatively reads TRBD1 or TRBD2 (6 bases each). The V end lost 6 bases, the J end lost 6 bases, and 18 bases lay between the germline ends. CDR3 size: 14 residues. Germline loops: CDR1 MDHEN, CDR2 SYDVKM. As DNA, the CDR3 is TGTGCCAGCAGGCCGTCGGGGGCGTGGGGCGAGCAGTACTTC. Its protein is CASRPSGAWGEQYF.

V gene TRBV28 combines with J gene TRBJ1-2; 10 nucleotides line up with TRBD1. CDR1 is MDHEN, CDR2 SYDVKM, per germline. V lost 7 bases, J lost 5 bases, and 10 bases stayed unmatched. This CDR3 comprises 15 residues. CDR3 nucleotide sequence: TGTGCCAGCACCCTGGGTGACAGGGGGCTATATGGCTACACCTTC. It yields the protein CASTLGDRGLYGYTF.

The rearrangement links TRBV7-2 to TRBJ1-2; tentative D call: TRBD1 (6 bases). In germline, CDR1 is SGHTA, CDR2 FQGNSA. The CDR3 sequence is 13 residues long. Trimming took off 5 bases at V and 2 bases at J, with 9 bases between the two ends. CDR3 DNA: TGTGCCAGCAGCCCGGACAGAAACTATGGCTACACCTTC. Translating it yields CASSPDRNYGYTF.

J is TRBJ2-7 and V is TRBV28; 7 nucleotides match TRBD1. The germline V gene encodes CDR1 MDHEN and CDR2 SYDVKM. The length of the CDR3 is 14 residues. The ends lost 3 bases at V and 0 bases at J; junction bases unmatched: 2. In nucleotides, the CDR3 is TGTGCCAGCAGTTTCGGGACAGCCTCCTACGAGCAGTACTTC. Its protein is CASSFGTASYEQYF. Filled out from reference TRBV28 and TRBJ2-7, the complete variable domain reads DVKVTQSSRYLVKRTGEKVFLECVQDMDHENMFWYRQDPGLGLRLIYFSYDVKMKEKGDIPEGYSVSREKKERFSLILESASTNQTSMYLCASSFGTASYEQYFGPGTRLTVT.

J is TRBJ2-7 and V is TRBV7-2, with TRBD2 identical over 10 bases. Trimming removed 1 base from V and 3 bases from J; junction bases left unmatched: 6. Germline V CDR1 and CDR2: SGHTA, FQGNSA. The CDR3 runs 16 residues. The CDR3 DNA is TGTGCCAGCAGCTTAGGGGCTAGCGGGAGCTTCTACGAGCAGTACTTC. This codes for CASSLGASGSFYEQYF.

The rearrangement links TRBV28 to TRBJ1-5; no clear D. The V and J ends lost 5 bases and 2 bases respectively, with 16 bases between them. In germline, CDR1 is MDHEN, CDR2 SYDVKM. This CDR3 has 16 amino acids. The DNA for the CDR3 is TGTGCCAGCAGTCCTACCCGCCCTTCGGGCAATCAGCCCCAGCATTTT. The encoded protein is CASSPTRPSGNQPQHF.

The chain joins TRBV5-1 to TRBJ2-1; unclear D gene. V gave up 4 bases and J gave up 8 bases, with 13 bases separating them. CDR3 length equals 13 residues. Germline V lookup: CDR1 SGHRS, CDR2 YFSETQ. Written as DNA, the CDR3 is TGCGCCAGCAGCCCGGACCGGGCGGATGAGCAGTTCTTC. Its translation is CASSPDRADEQFF.

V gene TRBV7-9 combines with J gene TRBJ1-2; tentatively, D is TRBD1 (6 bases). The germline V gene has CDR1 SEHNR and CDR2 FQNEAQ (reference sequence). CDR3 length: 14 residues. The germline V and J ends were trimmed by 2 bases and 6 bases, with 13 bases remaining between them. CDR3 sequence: CASSLLRDIHGYTF. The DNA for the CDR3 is TGTGCCAGCAGCTTACTCCGGGACATCCATGGCTACACCTTC.

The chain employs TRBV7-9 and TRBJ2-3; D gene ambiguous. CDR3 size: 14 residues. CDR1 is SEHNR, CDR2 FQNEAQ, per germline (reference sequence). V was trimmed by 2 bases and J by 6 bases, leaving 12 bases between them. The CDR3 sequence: CASSLRGPRDTQYF. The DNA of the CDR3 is TGTGCCAGCAGCTTACGTGGACCGAGGGATACGCAGTATTTT. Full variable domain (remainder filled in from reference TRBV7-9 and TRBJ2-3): DTGVSQNPRHKITKRGQNVTFRCDPISEHNRLYWYRQTLGQGPEFLTYFQNEAQLEKSRLLSDRFSAERPKGSFSTLEIQRTEQGDSAMYLCASSLRGPRDTQYFGPGTRLTVL.

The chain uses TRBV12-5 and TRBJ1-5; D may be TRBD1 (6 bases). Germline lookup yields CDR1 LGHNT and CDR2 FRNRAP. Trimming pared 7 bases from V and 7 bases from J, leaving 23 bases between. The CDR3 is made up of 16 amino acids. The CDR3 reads CASADYDRLLSQPQHF. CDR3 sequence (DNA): TGTGCTAGTGCCGATTATGACAGGCTGCTATCCCAGCCCCAGCATTTT.

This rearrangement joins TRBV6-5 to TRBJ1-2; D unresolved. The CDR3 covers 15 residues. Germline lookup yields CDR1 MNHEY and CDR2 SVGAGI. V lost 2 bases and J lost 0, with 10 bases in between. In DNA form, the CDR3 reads TGTGCCAGCAGTTACAAGGACCGACCTAACTATGGCTACACCTTC. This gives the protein CASSYKDRPNYGYTF.

CDR3 sequence: CASSLRGTGAYNTEAFF. DNA of the CDR3: TGTGCCAGCAGTCTCCGAGGGACAGGGGCTTATAACACTGAAGCTTTCTTT. The rearrangement joins TRBV27 to TRBJ1-1, with 10 bases that match TRBD1. CDR1 is MNHEY, CDR2 SMNVEV, per germline (reference sequence). The V segment lost 5 bases and the J segment 2 bases; nucleotides outside the gene matches: 11. The length of the CDR3 is 17 residues.

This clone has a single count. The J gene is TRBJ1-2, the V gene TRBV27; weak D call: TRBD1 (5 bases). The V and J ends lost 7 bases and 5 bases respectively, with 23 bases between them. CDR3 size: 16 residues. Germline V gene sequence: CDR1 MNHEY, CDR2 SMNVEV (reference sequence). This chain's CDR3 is CASNPGGRVGAYGYTF. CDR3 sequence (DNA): TGTGCCAGCAATCCCGGCGGGAGGGTTGGGGCTTATGGCTACACCTTC.